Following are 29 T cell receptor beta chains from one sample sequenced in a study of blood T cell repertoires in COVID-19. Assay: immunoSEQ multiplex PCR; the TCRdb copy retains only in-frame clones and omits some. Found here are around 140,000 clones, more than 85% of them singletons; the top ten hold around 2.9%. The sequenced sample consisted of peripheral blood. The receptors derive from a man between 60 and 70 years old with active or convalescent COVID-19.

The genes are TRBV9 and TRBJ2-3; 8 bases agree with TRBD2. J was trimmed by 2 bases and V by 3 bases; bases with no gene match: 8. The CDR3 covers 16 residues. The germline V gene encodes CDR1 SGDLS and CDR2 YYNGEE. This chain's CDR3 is CASSETAGGNTDTQYF. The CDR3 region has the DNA TGTGCCAGCAGCGAAACTGCGGGAGGAAACACAGATACGCAGTATTTT.

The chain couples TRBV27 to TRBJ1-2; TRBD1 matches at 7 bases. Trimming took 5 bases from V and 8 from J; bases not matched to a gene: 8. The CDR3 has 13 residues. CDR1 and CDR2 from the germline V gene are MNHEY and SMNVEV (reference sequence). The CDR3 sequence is CASSRQGEVGYTF. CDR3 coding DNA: TGTGCCAGCAGTCGACAGGGAGAAGTCGGCTACACCTTC.

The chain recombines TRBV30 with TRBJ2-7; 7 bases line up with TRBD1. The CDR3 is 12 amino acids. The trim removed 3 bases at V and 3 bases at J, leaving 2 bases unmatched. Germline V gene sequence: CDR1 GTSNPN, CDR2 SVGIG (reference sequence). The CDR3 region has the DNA TGTGCCTGGAGCCGACAGGGCTACGAGCAGTACTTC. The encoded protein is CAWSRQGYEQYF.

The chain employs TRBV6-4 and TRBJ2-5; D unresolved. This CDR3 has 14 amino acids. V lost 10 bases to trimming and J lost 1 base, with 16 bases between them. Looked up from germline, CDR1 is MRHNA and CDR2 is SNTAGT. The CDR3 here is CATPGWRGQETQYF. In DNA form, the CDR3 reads TGTGCCACTCCCGGGTGGAGAGGCCAAGAGACCCAGTACTTC.

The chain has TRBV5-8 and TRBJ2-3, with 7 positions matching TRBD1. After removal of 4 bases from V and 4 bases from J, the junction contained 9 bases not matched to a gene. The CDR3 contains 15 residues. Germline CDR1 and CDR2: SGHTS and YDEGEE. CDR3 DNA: TGTGCCAGCAGCAGGAGACAGGGTTTGGCAGATACGCAGTATTTT. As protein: CASSRRQGLADTQYF.

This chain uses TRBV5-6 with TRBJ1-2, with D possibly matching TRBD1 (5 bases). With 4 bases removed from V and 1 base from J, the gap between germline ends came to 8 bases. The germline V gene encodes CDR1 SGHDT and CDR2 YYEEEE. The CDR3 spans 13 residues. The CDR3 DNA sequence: TGTGCCAGCAGCCCCGGGGGTAACTATGGCTACACCTTC. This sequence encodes CASSPGGNYGYTF. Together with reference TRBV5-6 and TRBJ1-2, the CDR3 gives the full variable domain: DAGVTQSPTHLIKTRGQQVTLRCSPKSGHDTVSWYQQALGQGPQFIFQYYEEEERQRGNFPDRFSGHQFPNYSSELNVNALLLGDSALYLCASSPGGNYGYTFGSGTRLTVV.

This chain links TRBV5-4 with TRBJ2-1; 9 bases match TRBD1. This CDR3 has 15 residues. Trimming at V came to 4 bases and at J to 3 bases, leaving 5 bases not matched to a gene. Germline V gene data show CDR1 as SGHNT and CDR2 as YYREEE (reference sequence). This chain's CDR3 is CASSPDRGLYNEQFF. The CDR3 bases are TGTGCCAGCAGCCCGGACAGGGGCCTCTACAATGAGCAGTTCTTC.

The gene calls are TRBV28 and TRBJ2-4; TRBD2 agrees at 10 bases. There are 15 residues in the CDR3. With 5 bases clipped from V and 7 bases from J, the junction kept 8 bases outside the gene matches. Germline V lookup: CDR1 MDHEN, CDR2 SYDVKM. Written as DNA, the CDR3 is TGTGCCAGCAGTCCGCTAGCGGGAGAGCCGAACATTCAGTACTTC. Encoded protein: CASSPLAGEPNIQYF. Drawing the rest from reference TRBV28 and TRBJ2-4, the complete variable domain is DVKVTQSSRYLVKRTGEKVFLECVQDMDHENMFWYRQDPGLGLRLIYFSYDVKMKEKGDIPEGYSVSREKKERFSLILESASTNQTSMYLCASSPLAGEPNIQYFGAGTRLSVL.

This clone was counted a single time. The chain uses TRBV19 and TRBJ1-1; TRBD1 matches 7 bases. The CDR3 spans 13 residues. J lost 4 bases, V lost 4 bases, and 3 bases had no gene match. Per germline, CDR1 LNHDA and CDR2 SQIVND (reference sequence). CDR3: CASSRQGATEAFF. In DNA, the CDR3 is TGTGCCAGTAGTAGACAGGGCGCCACTGAAGCTTTCTTT.

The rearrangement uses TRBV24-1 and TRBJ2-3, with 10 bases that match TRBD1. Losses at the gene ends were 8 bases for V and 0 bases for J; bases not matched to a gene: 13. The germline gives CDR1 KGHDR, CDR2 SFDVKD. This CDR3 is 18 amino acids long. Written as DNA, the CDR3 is TGTGCCACCATTATCCGGGACAGGGGTTTTTCTAGCACAGATACGCAGTATTTT. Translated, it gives CATIIRDRGFSSTDTQYF.

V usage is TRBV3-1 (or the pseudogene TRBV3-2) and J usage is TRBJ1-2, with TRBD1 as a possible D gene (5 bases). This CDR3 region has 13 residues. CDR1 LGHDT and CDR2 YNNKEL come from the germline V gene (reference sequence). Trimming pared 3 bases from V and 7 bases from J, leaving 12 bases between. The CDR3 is CASSQEGRSGYTF. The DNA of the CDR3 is TGTGCCAGCAGCCAGGAGGGGCGGAGTGGCTACACCTTC.

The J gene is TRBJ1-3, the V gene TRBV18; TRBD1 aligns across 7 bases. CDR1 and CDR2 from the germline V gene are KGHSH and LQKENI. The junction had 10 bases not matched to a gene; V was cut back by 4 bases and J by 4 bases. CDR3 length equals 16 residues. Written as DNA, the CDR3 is TGTGCCAGCTCACTCGTGACAGGGTCAAGAGGAAACACCATATATTTT. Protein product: CASSLVTGSRGNTIYF.

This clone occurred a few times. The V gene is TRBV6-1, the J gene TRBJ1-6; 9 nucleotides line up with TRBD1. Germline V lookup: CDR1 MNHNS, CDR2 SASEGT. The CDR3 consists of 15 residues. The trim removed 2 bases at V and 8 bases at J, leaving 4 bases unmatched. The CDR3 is CASSEWDREYSPLHF. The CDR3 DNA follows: TGTGCCAGCAGTGAATGGGACAGGGAATATTCACCCCTCCACTTT.

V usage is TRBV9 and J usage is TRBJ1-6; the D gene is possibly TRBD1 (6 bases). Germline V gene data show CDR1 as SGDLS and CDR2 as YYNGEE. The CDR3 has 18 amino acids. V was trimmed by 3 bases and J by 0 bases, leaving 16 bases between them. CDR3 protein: CASSADTGPSSYNSPLHF. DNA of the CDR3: TGTGCCAGCAGCGCGGATACAGGGCCTAGCTCCTATAATTCACCCCTCCACTTT.

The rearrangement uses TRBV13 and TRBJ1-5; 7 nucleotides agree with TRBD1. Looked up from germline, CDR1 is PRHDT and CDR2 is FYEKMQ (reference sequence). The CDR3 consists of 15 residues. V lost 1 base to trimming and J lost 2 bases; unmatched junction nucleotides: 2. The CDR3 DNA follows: TGTGCCAGCAGCTTAGCTGGACAGGGCAATCAGCCCCAGCATTTT. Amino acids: CASSLAGQGNQPQHF.

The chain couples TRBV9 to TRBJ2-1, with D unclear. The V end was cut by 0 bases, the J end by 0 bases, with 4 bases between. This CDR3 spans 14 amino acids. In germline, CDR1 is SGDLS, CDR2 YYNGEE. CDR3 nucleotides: TGTGCCAGCAGCGTAGAGCCCTCCTACAATGAGCAGTTCTTC. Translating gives CASSVEPSYNEQFF.

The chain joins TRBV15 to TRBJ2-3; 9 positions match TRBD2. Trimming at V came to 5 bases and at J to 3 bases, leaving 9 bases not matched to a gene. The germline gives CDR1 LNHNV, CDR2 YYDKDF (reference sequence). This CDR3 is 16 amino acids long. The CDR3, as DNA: TGTGCCACCAGCGGTTCTAGCGGGGAGGCAACAGATACGCAGTATTTT. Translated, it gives CATSGSSGEATDTQYF. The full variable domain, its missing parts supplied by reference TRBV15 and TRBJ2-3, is DAMVIQNPRYQVTQFGKPVTLSCSQTLNHNVMYWYQQKSSQAPKLLFHYYDKDFNNEADTPDNFQSRRPNTSFCFLDIRSPGLGDTAMYLCATSGSSGEATDTQYFGPGTRLTVL.

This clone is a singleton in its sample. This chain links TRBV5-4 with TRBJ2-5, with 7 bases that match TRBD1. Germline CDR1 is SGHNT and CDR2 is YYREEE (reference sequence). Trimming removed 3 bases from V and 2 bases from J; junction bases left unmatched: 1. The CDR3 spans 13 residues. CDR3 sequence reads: CASSSGQQETQYF. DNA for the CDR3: TGTGCCAGCAGCTCGGGACAGCAAGAGACCCAGTACTTC.

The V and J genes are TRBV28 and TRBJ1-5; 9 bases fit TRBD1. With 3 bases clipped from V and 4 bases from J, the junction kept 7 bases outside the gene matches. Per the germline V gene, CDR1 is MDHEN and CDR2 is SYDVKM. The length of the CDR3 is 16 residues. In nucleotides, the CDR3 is TGTGCCAGCAGTTTCTCGACAGGGGGAAGAAATCAGCCCCAGCATTTT. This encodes CASSFSTGGRNQPQHF.

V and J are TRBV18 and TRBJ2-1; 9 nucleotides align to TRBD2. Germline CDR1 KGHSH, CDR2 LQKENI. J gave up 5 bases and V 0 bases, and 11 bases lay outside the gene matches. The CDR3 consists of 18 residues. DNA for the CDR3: TGTGCCAGCTCACCACCCAGGCCAGCGGGAGGTGGGGACAATGAGCAGTTCTTC. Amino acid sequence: CASSPPRPAGGGDNEQFF.

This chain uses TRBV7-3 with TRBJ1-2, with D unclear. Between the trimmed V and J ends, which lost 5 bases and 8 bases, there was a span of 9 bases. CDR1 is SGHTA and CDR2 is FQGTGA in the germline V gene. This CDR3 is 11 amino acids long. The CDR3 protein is CASSDGGGYTF. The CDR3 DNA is TGTGCCAGCAGCGATGGAGGAGGCTACACCTTC.

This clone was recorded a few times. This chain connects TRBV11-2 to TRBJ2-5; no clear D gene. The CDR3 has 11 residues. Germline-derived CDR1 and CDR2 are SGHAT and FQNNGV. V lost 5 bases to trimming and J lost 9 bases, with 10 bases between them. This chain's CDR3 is CASSHLWPQYF. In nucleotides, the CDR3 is TGTGCCAGCAGCCACCTTTGGCCCCAGTACTTC.

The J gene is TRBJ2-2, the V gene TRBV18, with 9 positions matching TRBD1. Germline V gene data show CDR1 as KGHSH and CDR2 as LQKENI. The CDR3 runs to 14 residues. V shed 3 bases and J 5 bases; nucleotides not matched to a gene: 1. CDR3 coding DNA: TGTGCCAGCTCACCGGGACAGGGTACCGGGGAGCTGTTTTTT. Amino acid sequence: CASSPGQGTGELFF. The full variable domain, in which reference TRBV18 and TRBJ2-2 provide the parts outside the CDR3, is NAGVMQNPRHLVRRRGQEARLRCSPMKGHSHVYWYRQLPEEGLKFMVYLQKENIIDESGMPKERFSAEFPKEGPSILRIQQVVRGDSAAYFCASSPGQGTGELFFGEGSRLTVL.

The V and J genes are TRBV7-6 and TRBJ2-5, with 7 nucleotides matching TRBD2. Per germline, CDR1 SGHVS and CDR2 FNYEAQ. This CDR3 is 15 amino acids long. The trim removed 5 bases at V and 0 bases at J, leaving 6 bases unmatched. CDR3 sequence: CASSPGLRHQETQYF. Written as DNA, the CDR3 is TGTGCCAGCAGCCCGGGACTACGGCACCAAGAGACCCAGTACTTC. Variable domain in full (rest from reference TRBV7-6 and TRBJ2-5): GAGVSQSPRYKVTKRGQDVALRCDPISGHVSLYWYRQALGQGPEFLTYFNYEAQQDKSGLPNDRFSAERPEGSISTLTIQRTEQRDSAMYRCASSPGLRHQETQYFGPGTRLLVL.

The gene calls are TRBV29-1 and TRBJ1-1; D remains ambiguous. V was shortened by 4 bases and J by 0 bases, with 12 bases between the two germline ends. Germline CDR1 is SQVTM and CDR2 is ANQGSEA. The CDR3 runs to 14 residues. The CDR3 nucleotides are TGCAGCGTTGTTTCGGCGGCAATGAACACTGAAGCTTTCTTT. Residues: CSVVSAAMNTEAFF.

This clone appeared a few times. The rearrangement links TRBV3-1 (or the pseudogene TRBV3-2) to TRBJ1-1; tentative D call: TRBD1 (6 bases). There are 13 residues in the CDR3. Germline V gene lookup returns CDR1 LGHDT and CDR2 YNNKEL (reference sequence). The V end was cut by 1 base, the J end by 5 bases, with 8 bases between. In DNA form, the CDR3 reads TGTGCCAGCAGCCAAGCAGGGGAGACTGAAGCTTTCTTT. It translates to CASSQAGETEAFF.

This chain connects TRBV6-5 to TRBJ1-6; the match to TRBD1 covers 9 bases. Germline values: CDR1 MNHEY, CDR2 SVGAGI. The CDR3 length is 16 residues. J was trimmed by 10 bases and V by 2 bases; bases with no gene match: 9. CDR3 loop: CASSYGGQGRFSPLHF. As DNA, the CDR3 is TGTGCCAGCAGTTACGGGGGACAGGGAAGGTTCTCACCCCTCCACTTT.

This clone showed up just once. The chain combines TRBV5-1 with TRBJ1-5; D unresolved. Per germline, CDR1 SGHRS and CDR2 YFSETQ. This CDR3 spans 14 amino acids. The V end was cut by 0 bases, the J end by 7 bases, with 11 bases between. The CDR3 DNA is TGCGCCAGCAGCTTGGGAGGCCCAGCGCAGCCCCAGCATTTT. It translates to CASSLGGPAQPQHF.

The DNA of the CDR3 is TGTGCCAGCAGTCAAACTGGACAGCTCAATGAAAAACTGTTTTTT. This translates into CASSQTGQLNEKLFF. The chain uses TRBV6-6 and TRBJ1-4; TRBD1 is a possible D gene (6 bases). V was pared by 5 bases and J by 5 bases, with 15 bases between. The CDR3 extends over 15 amino acids. Per germline, CDR1 MNHNY and CDR2 SVGAGI (reference sequence).